One and the same sample provided the 31 T cell receptor beta chains below, sequenced in a study of CD8 T cells in ankylosing spondylitis. Study findings and constraints: It appeared that ankylosing spondylitis blood was characterized by a TCR beta motif of under ten highly homologous variants.

These receptors have no known antigen. One entry per CDR3 protein, called by TCRdb with MiXCR from the 5' RACE reads. This table holds some 130,000 distinct CDR3 sequences, roughly 18% found once. The source material was blood, either unsorted or a sorted T cell fraction (not recorded which). Source of these receptors: a male donor with ankylosing spondylitis.

This clonotype came up a few times. The J gene is TRBJ2-7, the V gene TRBV20-1, with 7 bases that match TRBD1. The CDR3 runs 13 residues. The germline CDR1 and CDR2 sequences are DFQATT and SNEGSKA (reference sequence). After removal of 5 bases from V and 2 bases from J, the junction contained 6 bases not matched to a gene. The CDR3 DNA reads TGCAGTGCTCCCTCGACAGGGCCCTACGAGCAGTACTTC. Its translation is CSAPSTGPYEQYF.

This clonotype was detected many times. CDR3 bases: TGCAGCGTTGATCTTAGCGGGAGTAACAATGAGCAGTTCTTC. Its translation: CSVDLSGSNNEQFF. V usage is TRBV29-1 and J usage is TRBJ2-1; 9 bases fit TRBD2. V shed 3 bases and J 5 bases; nucleotides not matched to a gene: 5. Germline V gene data show CDR1 as SQVTM and CDR2 as ANQGSEA. The CDR3 length is 14 residues.

This clonotype was found a few times. V gene TRBV7-8 combines with J gene TRBJ1-5; D is unclear. V lost 8 bases and J lost 2, with 16 bases in between. The CDR3 is 15 residues long. Germline V lookup: CDR1 SGHVS, CDR2 FQNEAQ. CDR3 in DNA: TGTGCCAGCCAGGAATCTAGGAGACGCAATCAGCCCCAGCATTTT. Translating it yields CASQESRRRNQPQHF. Looking up the rest from reference TRBV7-8 and TRBJ1-5 gives the full variable domain: GAGVSQSPRYKVAKRGQDVALRCDPISGHVSLFWYQQALGQGPEFLTYFQNEAQLDKSGLPSDRFFAERPEGSVSTLKIQRTQQEDSAVYLCASQESRRRNQPQHFGDGTRLSIL.

This clonotype was counted many times. The rearrangement links TRBV27 to TRBJ1-1; possible D gene TRBD1, 6 bases. Germline V CDR1 and CDR2: MNHEY, SMNVEV (reference sequence). This CDR3 has 13 amino acids. The V and J ends lost 5 bases and 4 bases respectively, with 11 bases between them. The CDR3 nucleotides are TGTGCCAGCAGTATGGGGGCGGCCACTGAAGCTTTCTTT. It translates to CASSMGAATEAFF.

The rearrangement joins TRBV13 to TRBJ2-4; TRBD2 aligns across 15 bases. Per germline, CDR1 PRHDT and CDR2 FYEKMQ (reference sequence). With 5 bases clipped from V and 1 base from J, the junction kept 9 bases outside the gene matches. The CDR3 totals 19 residues. The CDR3 sequence is CASSPGLAGGPYAKNIQYF. The CDR3 coding sequence is TGTGCCAGCAGCCCTGGACTAGCGGGAGGGCCTTATGCCAAAAACATTCAGTACTTC.

The CDR3 loop reads CSAVRDRGNSPLHF. CDR3 DNA: TGCAGTGCTGTCCGTGACAGGGGGAATTCACCCCTCCACTTT. The chain carries TRBV20-1 and TRBJ1-6; TRBD1 matches at 9 bases. V was pared by 5 bases and J by 7 bases, with 6 bases of the junction left unmatched. Germline values: CDR1 DFQATT, CDR2 SNEGSKA (reference sequence). The CDR3 spans 14 residues.

This chain connects TRBV6-1 to TRBJ1-1; D is unclear. Germline lookup yields CDR1 MNHNS and CDR2 SASEGT. V shed 6 bases and J shed 8 bases, with 19 bases lying between them. The CDR3 loop spans 14 amino acids. The CDR3 region is CASRLIQSLTEAFF. CDR3 in DNA: TGTGCCAGCAGGCTGATTCAATCCCTAACCGAAGCTTTCTTT.

The rearrangement links TRBV7-9 to TRBJ1-1; TRBD1 aligns across 7 bases. The V gene end was trimmed by 2 bases and the J gene end by 1 base; junction bases not matched to a gene: 7. CDR3 length: 16 amino acids. Per the germline V gene, CDR1 is SEHNR and CDR2 is FQNEAQ (reference sequence). This chain's CDR3 is CASSLSTGVWNTEAFF. The CDR3 nucleotides read TGTGCCAGCAGCTTAAGTACAGGGGTTTGGAACACTGAAGCTTTCTTT.

This clonotype has just a few counts. The chain uses TRBV10-3 and TRBJ2-7, with TRBD1 matching over 8 bases. Germline V gives CDR1 ENHRY, CDR2 SYGVKD. V lost 4 bases to trimming and J lost 0 bases; unmatched junction nucleotides: 5. There are 15 residues in the CDR3. The CDR3 spells CAISASGTGSYEQYF. In DNA form, the CDR3 reads TGTGCCATCAGTGCCTCCGGGACAGGCTCCTACGAGCAGTACTTC.

A few counts support this clonotype. This chain connects TRBV5-6 to TRBJ2-7; 7 bases are a match to TRBD2. The CDR3 contains 15 residues. CDR1 is SGHDT, CDR2 YYEEEE, per germline. J lost 5 bases, V lost 0 bases, and 8 bases had no gene match. CDR3 sequence (DNA): TGTGCCAGCAGCTTGGAGCGGGAATATGTCAACGAGCAGTACTTC. This sequence encodes CASSLEREYVNEQYF. Full variable domain (outside the CDR3, taken from reference TRBV5-6 and TRBJ2-7): DAGVTQSPTHLIKTRGQQVTLRCSPKSGHDTVSWYQQALGQGPQFIFQYYEEEERQRGNFPDRFSGHQFPNYSSELNVNALLLGDSALYLCASSLEREYVNEQYFGPGTRLTVT.

V gene TRBV5-6 combines with J gene TRBJ1-2; D possibly corresponds to TRBD1 (6 bases). Trimming took 3 bases from V and 4 from J, leaving 16 bases between them. Germline lookup yields CDR1 SGHDT and CDR2 YYEEEE. The CDR3 covers 15 residues. The CDR3 loop is CASSSRQAPLYGYTF. CDR3 bases: TGTGCCAGCAGCTCCAGACAGGCCCCCCTCTATGGCTACACCTTC.

V usage is TRBV5-1 and J usage is TRBJ2-7; 13 bases fit TRBD2. Germline loops: CDR1 SGHRS, CDR2 YFSETQ. The J segment lost 1 base and the V segment lost 6 bases, leaving 10 bases of the junction unmatched. The CDR3 consists of 17 residues. The DNA for the CDR3 is TGCGCCAGCACCAAAGCCGGGACTAGCGGGGCGTCCTACGAGCAGTACTTC. It is translated as CASTKAGTSGASYEQYF.

CDR3 in amino acids: CSAGSLGETQYF. DNA for the CDR3: TGCAGTGCTGGGTCCCTTGGCGAGACCCAGTACTTC. The chain links TRBV20-1 to TRBJ2-5, with D hard to call. This CDR3 comprises 12 residues. V shed 5 bases and J shed 5 bases, with 12 bases lying between them. Germline V lookup: CDR1 DFQATT, CDR2 SNEGSKA (reference sequence).

J is TRBJ2-1 and V is TRBV10-2; weak D call: TRBD2 (6 bases). The CDR3 contains 16 residues. Germline lookup yields CDR1 WSHSY and CDR2 SAAADI. V was pared by 2 bases and J by 3 bases, with 14 bases between. The chain's CDR3 is CASSEPGGGFYNEQFF. CDR3 sequence (DNA): TGCGCCAGCAGTGAGCCCGGGGGTGGGTTCTACAATGAGCAGTTCTTC.

This chain connects TRBV12-3 or TRBV12-4 to TRBJ2-7, with 8 bases lining up with TRBD1. Trimming removed 2 bases from V and 2 bases from J; junction bases left unmatched: 17. The CDR3 covers 19 residues. Written as DNA, the CDR3 is TGTGCCAGCAGTTTAACACCGGGACAGGCAAAATATATAACCTACGAGCAGTACTTC. Its protein is CASSLTPGQAKYITYEQYF.

J is TRBJ2-7 and V is TRBV27, with 8 bases that match TRBD2. Trimming removed 3 bases from V and 3 bases from J; junction bases left unmatched: 7. The CDR3 extends over 15 amino acids. The germline V gene encodes CDR1 MNHEY and CDR2 SMNVEV (reference sequence). CDR3 sequence reads: CASSFAGLGLYEQYF. For the CDR3, the DNA is TGTGCCAGCAGTTTTGCGGGACTAGGGCTCTACGAGCAGTACTTC.

The V gene is TRBV25-1, the J gene TRBJ1-1, with 7 bases identical to TRBD1. The germline gives CDR1 MGHDK, CDR2 SYGVNS. V was clipped by 5 bases and J by 0 bases; unmatched bases: 9. The CDR3 has 16 amino acids. This chain's CDR3 is CASSKDRWDLNTEAFF. CDR3 coding DNA: TGTGCCAGCAGTAAGGACAGGTGGGACCTGAACACTGAAGCTTTCTTT.

The chain has TRBV7-2 and TRBJ2-1; perhaps TRBD2 as D (5 bases). The V gene lost 5 bases and the J gene lost 10 bases, with 12 bases spanning the gap. Germline V CDR1 and CDR2: SGHTA, FQGNSA. This CDR3 has 12 residues. The DNA for the CDR3 is TGTGCCAGCAGCCCACGGACTCTCGAGCAGTTCTTC. It translates to CASSPRTLEQFF.

This clonotype was picked up a small number of times. V and J are TRBV29-1 and TRBJ2-3; TRBD2 matches at 7 bases. V was pared by 7 bases and J by 2 bases, with 6 bases of the junction left unmatched. The CDR3 is 13 residues long. From germline, CDR1 is SQVTM and CDR2 ANQGSEA. The CDR3 loop reads CSGDGTTTDTQYF. The CDR3 nucleotides read TGCAGCGGCGACGGGACTACCACAGATACGCAGTATTTT.

In its sample, this clonotype was seen many times. The rearrangement links TRBV7-6 to TRBJ1-5; D remains ambiguous. Germline CDR1 SGHVS, CDR2 FNYEAQ. Trimming shortened V by 4 bases and J by 8 bases, and 9 bases separated the two germline ends. This CDR3 has 12 amino acids. In DNA form, the CDR3 reads TGTGCCAGCAGCTCCGGCGTCGAGCCCCAGCATTTT. This translates into CASSSGVEPQHF.

The chain joins TRBV6-2 or TRBV6-3 to TRBJ2-1, with a weak D call TRBD1 (6 bases). The CDR3 length is 14 residues. Per the germline V gene, CDR1 is MNHEY and CDR2 is SVGEGT. V gave up 5 bases and J gave up 6 bases, with 14 bases separating them. For the CDR3, the DNA is TGTGCCAGCAGTGCCTCTGGACAGAGCAATGAGCAGTTCTTC. Translation gives CASSASGQSNEQFF.

The chain uses TRBV24-1 and TRBJ1-5; D is ambiguous. This CDR3 has 13 amino acids. The germline CDR1 and CDR2 sequences are KGHDR and SFDVKD. V was cut by 5 bases and J by 7 bases, with 11 bases left in between. The CDR3 protein is CATSVGRLQPQHF. Written as DNA, the CDR3 is TGTGCCACCAGTGTGGGCAGGTTGCAGCCCCAGCATTTT.

This clonotype turned up a few times. The chain combines TRBV28 with TRBJ2-7; D gene uncertain. CDR3 size: 13 residues. CDR1 is MDHEN and CDR2 is SYDVKM in the germline V gene. Trimming shortened V by 1 base and J by 5 bases, and 9 bases separated the two germline ends. CDR3 bases: TGTGCCAGCAGTTTATTAGGGTACAACGAGCAGTACTTC. Its translation is CASSLLGYNEQYF.

About this clonotype: Relative to the germline gene, one junction end is altered; a read error may explain this. The chain combines TRBV6-1 with TRBJ2-3; D gene ambiguous. CDR3 length: 15 residues. Germline assignment: CDR1 MNHNS and CDR2 SASEGT. The CDR3, as DNA: TGTGCCACCAGTGAGCGCGCAGATTTCACAGATACGCAGTATTTT. Translating gives CATSERADFTDTQYF.

The sample holds many counts of this clonotype. The chain carries TRBV7-3 and TRBJ2-5, with TRBD1 matching over 7 bases. CDR3 length: 14 residues. Germline CDR1 is SGHTA and CDR2 is FQGTGA. V shed 5 bases, J shed 5 bases, and the junction held 8 bases outside the gene matches. The CDR3 loop reads CASSQTGAGETQYF. CDR3 DNA sequence: TGTGCCAGCAGCCAAACAGGGGCTGGTGAGACCCAGTACTTC.

This clonotype has at least ten counts. The rearrangement uses TRBV27 and TRBJ1-4, with no clear D. V was pared by 6 bases and J by 0 bases, with 11 bases between. The germline CDR1 and CDR2 sequences are MNHEY and SMNVEV (reference sequence). The CDR3 is made up of 15 amino acids. The CDR3 region is CASRYENATNEKLFF. The CDR3 DNA follows: TGTGCCAGCAGATACGAAAATGCAACTAATGAAAAACTGTTTTTT.

This clonotype was seen a few times. The chain is built from TRBV28 and TRBJ2-2; maybe TRBD2 (6 bases). The CDR3 sequence is 17 residues long. Germline loops: CDR1 MDHEN, CDR2 SYDVKM. V lost 3 bases to trimming and J lost 1 base, with 15 bases between them. The CDR3 loop reads CASSFVGGAENTGELFF. CDR3 in DNA: TGTGCCAGCAGTTTCGTGGGAGGAGCTGAGAACACCGGGGAGCTGTTTTTT.

The gene calls are TRBV2 and TRBJ2-1; TRBD1 matches at 7 bases. V lost 4 bases and J lost 4; bases outside the gene matches: 4. This CDR3 is 14 amino acids long. Per the germline V gene, CDR1 is SNHLY and CDR2 is FYNNEI. The CDR3 DNA sequence: TGTGCCAGCAGTGTTGTGGACAGGTACAATGAGCAGTTCTTC. This translates into CASSVVDRYNEQFF.

This chain uses TRBV27 with TRBJ2-7; maybe TRBD2 (6 bases). CDR1 MNHEY and CDR2 SMNVEV come from the germline V gene (reference sequence). The CDR3 sequence is 14 residues long. V was shortened by 3 bases and J by 3 bases, with 12 bases between the two germline ends. CDR3 region: CASSLVGSFYEQYF. Written as DNA, the CDR3 is TGTGCCAGCAGTTTGGTCGGGAGTTTCTACGAGCAGTACTTC.

The rearrangement joins TRBV7-9 to TRBJ2-2, with a possible D match to TRBD2 (5 bases). This CDR3 spans 14 amino acids. Per germline, CDR1 SEHNR and CDR2 FQNEAQ (reference sequence). V was pared by 2 bases and J by 5 bases, with 9 bases between. The CDR3 loop reads CASSLIPGTGELFF. DNA for the CDR3: TGTGCCAGCAGCTTAATACCGGGGACCGGGGAGCTGTTTTTT.

This clonotype occurred many times. V usage is TRBV27 and J usage is TRBJ2-7; the match to TRBD2 covers 7 bases. Germline V lookup: CDR1 MNHEY, CDR2 SMNVEV (reference sequence). The CDR3 consists of 13 residues. V lost 8 bases, J lost 6 bases, and 10 bases stayed unmatched. The CDR3 spells CASRRTSVSEQYF. Here the CDR3 DNA reads TGTGCCAGCCGGAGGACTAGTGTCTCCGAGCAGTACTTC.